A selection of T cell receptor beta chains follows, all from one sample in a study of T cells after yellow fever vaccination. TCRdb re-called the 5' RACE reads with MiXCR, one entry per CDR3 protein. The table shows about 340,000 distinct CDR3 sequences, with 3% to 4.5% occurring only once. Here the sequenced sample was PBMCs, taken 5 days after the yellow fever booster vaccination. These receptors were collected from a man in his late teens or twenties who received the YFV17D yellow fever vaccine. Each CDR3 is given with its conserved first and last residue. A D gene is named only where the DNA matches it firmly. Rows may omit the clone size; those that give it use once, few, many or a size class.

abundance	j_gene	v_gene	d_gene	CDR3nt	CDR3aa
few	TRBJ2-2	TRBV24-1	TRBD1	TGTGCCACCCGAAGAGGGACAGGGAACACCGGGGAGCTGTTTTTT	CATRRGTGNTGELFF
few	TRBJ1-2	TRBV6-2/TRBV6-3	-	TGTGCCAGCAGGGACCGAGGAAGGGATGGCTACACCTTC	CASRDRGRDGYTF
many	TRBJ2-2	TRBV7-3	-	TGTGCCAGCAGCTCCGTCGGAACCGGGGAGCTGTTTTTT	CASSSVGTGELFF
few	TRBJ2-1	TRBV18	-	TGTGCCAGCTCACCACGGGGGATGGGACTTACCTACAATGAGCAGTTCTTC	CASSPRGMGLTYNEQFF
many	TRBJ1-5	TRBV7-8	-	TGTGCCAGCAGCTTCTCCGGCAGCAATCAGCCCCAGCATTTT	CASSFSGSNQPQHF
few	TRBJ2-3	TRBV7-2	-	TGTGCCAGCAGCAAGCCGGGTCGGGCGGGGGCCCCTAGTCGAGATACGCAGTATTTT	CASSKPGRAGAPSRDTQYF
few	TRBJ1-1	TRBV5-6	-	TGTGCCAGCAGCTTGCGCGCGGACAGAATAGATCGGTTT	CASSLRADRIDRF
many	TRBJ2-1	TRBV4-3	-	TGCGCCAGCAGCCAAGTAAGTCCGGAAGGTGAGCAGTTCTTC	CASSQVSPEGEQFF
many	TRBJ2-3	TRBV5-1	TRBD1	TGCGCCAGCAGCTTAGGACAGGGGTCGGCGGATACGCAGTATTTT	CASSLGQGSADTQYF
-	TRBJ2-4	TRBV5-6	TRBD1	TGTGCCAGCAGCTTGAGGACAGGAACCATTCAGTACTTC	CASSLRTGTIQYF
few	TRBJ2-3	TRBV20-1	-	TGCAGTGGTGGTGGGGGGCCTAGCACAGATACGCAGTATTTT	CSGGGGPSTDTQYF
-	TRBJ2-7	TRBV20-1	-	TGCAGTGCTTCCAGGGCCCAGCCTGGAGAGCAGTACTTC	CSASRAQPGEQYF
-	TRBJ1-1	TRBV5-1	TRBD1	TGCGCCAGCAGCTTCCAAGGGGACAGGGGAAATCTCCCGGCTTTCTTT	CASSFQGDRGNLPAFF